This T cell receptor (beta chain) is drawn from a study of T cell responses to AZD1222 COVID-19 vaccine. Study results and limitations: Receipt of two AZD1222 doses was followed by a rise in Spike-specific TCR breadth and depth. Of the AZD1222 recipients, only five to seven were seropositive at baseline. All repertoire sampling was performed exclusively after the peak T cell response.

Timing groups of about 4 and about 12 weeks for second doses were pooled. Turning to this clone: No antigen is known for it.

Germline CDR1 KGHSH, CDR2 LQKENI. The ends lost 6 bases at V and 4 bases at J; junction bases unmatched: 7. The CDR3 covers 16 residues. TCRdb's copy holds only in-frame clones and misses some; the assay was immunoSEQ multiplex PCR. This table has about 150,000 clones, around nine tenths appearing once. The J gene is TRBJ2-3, the V gene TRBV18, with 13 positions matching TRBD2. Sequencing was performed on peripheral blood, taken 28 days after the second AZD1222 dose. This TCR was sampled from an adult who received the AZD1222 COVID-19 vaccine. This CDR3 reads CASSDTSGGAADTQYF. The CDR3 DNA sequence: TGTGCCAGCTCGGACACTAGCGGGGGGGCCGCAGATACGCAGTATTTT.